This T cell receptor beta chain was found in a study of blood T cell repertoires in COVID-19. Across the study: Some COVID-19 samples were acute and others convalescent; all came from the United States, Italy and Spain. The cDNA or gDNA used as material had been derived from T cells, B-cell-depleted T cells, or PBMCs.

This clone turned up a few times. The CDR3 length is 14 residues. The V and J ends lost 2 bases and 5 bases, in that order; junction bases with no gene match: 3. Germline V lookup: CDR1 SGHNT, CDR2 YYREEE (reference sequence). The authors' processing: Amplified reference gene primers provided the basis for estimating nucleated cell counts. Clones were read by immunoSEQ multiplex PCR, and TCRdb kept only the in-frame ones, dropping some. Clone size and the V and J calls come from that table; the DNA yielded D and trimming. The sample has approximately 150,000 clones, about 79% seen once; the top ten hold 10%.

The rearrangement links TRBV5-4 to TRBJ2-1; 8 positions agree with TRBD1. This clonotype was sampled from a man aged 55 to 70 with active or convalescent COVID-19. Source material: peripheral blood. The DNA of the CDR3 is TGTGCCAGCAGCTTCCGGACAGGGCACAATGAGCAGTTCTTC. Translating gives CASSFRTGHNEQFF.